This T cell receptor (beta chain) was recorded in a study of CD8 T cells in ankylosing spondylitis (dated by TCRdb to 2017 to 2019). Broadly, across the study: The study profiled T cell receptor beta repertoires in healthy donors and ankylosing spondylitis patients to find disease-linked TCR variants. The full study cohort was made up of about two dozen ankylosing spondylitis patients and approximately 100 healthy donors. Peripheral blood was sampled, and synovial fluid was additionally collected from ankylosing spondylitis patients. Overall study results and their limits: A TCR beta motif made up of several highly homologous amino acid variants appeared to be characteristic of blood from ankylosing spondylitis patients. Some motif variants had previously been reported in the synovial fluid and blood of reactive arthritis patients, which suggests shared mechanisms of disease initiation. The disease-linked clones were reported to be significantly enriched in matched synovial fluid samples from ankylosing spondylitis patients. In peripheral blood, the disease-linked clones were found at relatively low frequencies and had a CD8+ phenotype.

Compared with germline, V lacks 6 bases and J lacks 2 bases; bases without a gene match: 24. From its cysteine to its phenylalanine, the CDR3 spans 22 amino acids. Just CDR3 DNA is preserved here, 66 bases in frame from base 1. Via the germline V gene, CDR1 is SNHLY and CDR2 FYNNEI. Data came from an Illumina HiSeq 2500. Quantitative 5'-RACE with molecular barcodes was used to prepare TCR beta libraries. On the authors' methods: Disease-linked TCR variants were identified with a new computational method built on a probabilistic model of VDJ rearrangement. Using fastp trimming at Q25 and MiXCR clonotype assembly, TCRdb reanalyzed the public sequencing data and kept in-frame beta chains. Rows matching on CDR3 protein sequence are summarized as one entry with the most common DNA and genes. Clone size and V and J calls follow TCRdb, not the original study. The sample profile shows 150,000 or so distinct CDR3 sequences; around 20% of them were found once. The ten largest clones take up approximately 7.6% of the sample.

As to this clonotype: Its target antigen remains unknown. Base-call qualities are not available, and no considerably larger clone is one nucleotide away.

The specimen sequenced was blood, either unsorted or a sorted T cell fraction (not recorded which). The chain was built from TRBV2 and TRBJ2-1, with TRBD2 identical over 11 junction bases. The TCR was taken from a male donor with ankylosing spondylitis or in good health (not recorded which). DNA sequence: TGTGCCAGCAGCTCTGAAGAGCGGGCGGCTAGCGGGAGGTCGGGGGCCTACAATGAGCAGTTCTTC. Its translation is CASSSEERAASGRSGAYNEQFF.